The 16 T cell receptor beta chains given below trace back to one sample, sequenced in a study of control samples from healthy donors and cancer patients. Profiling relied on immunoSEQ multiplex PCR, and the TCRdb table lists in-frame clones only, not all of them. The sample holds around 31,000 clones, approximately 94% seen once. Material: blood. The receptors shown here come from a man between 60 and 75 years old in good health.

V and J are TRBV6-5 and TRBJ1-2; TRBD1 matches 7 bases. There are 13 residues in the CDR3. Germline V gene lookup returns CDR1 MNHEY and CDR2 SVGAGI. V lost 6 bases, J lost 7 bases, and 8 bases stayed unmatched. The chain's CDR3 is CASSRDRAGGYTF. The CDR3 DNA reads as TGTGCCAGCAGCCGCGACAGGGCGGGTGGCTACACCTTC.

The chain carries TRBV9 and TRBJ1-6; D perhaps matches TRBD1 (5 bases). CDR1 SGDLS and CDR2 YYNGEE come from the germline V gene. This CDR3 is built from 20 residues. V lost 3 bases to trimming and J lost 0 bases, with 22 bases between them. The CDR3 sequence: CASSELDNSRGSSYNSPLHF. The DNA of the CDR3 is TGTGCCAGCAGCGAGCTGGACAATTCGCGCGGGAGCTCCTATAATTCACCCCTCCACTTT. Combining the CDR3 with reference TRBV9 and TRBJ1-6 gives the whole variable domain DSGVTQTPKHLITATGQRVTLRCSPRSGDLSVYWYQQSLDQGLQFLIQYYNGEERAKGNILERFSAQQFPDLHSELNLSSLELGDSALYFCASSELDNSRGSSYNSPLHFGNGTRLTVT.

CDR3 sequence reads: CASSQFQGSGYGYTF. CDR3 in DNA: TGTGCCAGCAGCCAATTCCAGGGATCCGGGTATGGCTACACCTTC. This chain connects TRBV3-1 (or the pseudogene TRBV3-2) to TRBJ1-2, with D possibly TRBD1 on 5 matching bases. Germline V gives CDR1 LGHDT, CDR2 YNNKEL (reference sequence). CDR3 length equals 15 residues. The ends were cut back, 2 bases at V and 5 bases at J, with 15 bases in the middle.

J is TRBJ1-3 and V is TRBV6-5; unclear D gene. In germline, CDR1 is MNHEY, CDR2 SVGAGI. The CDR3 consists of 15 residues. Trimming left V 6 bases short and J 0 bases short, with 12 bases between. The chain's CDR3 is CASSVQGPSGNTIYF. The DNA for the CDR3 is TGTGCCAGCAGCGTACAAGGGCCCTCTGGAAACACCATATATTTT.

This chain joins TRBV18 and TRBJ2-7; 12 nucleotides align to TRBD1. This CDR3 has 15 amino acids. J gave up 6 bases and V 0 bases, and 3 bases lay outside the gene matches. CDR1 and CDR2 (germline): KGHSH, LQKENI. The CDR3 protein is CASSPPGTGGLEQYF. The CDR3 DNA reads as TGTGCCAGCTCACCACCCGGGACAGGGGGCCTCGAGCAGTACTTC.

J is TRBJ1-6 and V is TRBV24-1; a weak D match, TRBD1 (5 bases). Germline lookup yields CDR1 KGHDR and CDR2 SFDVKD. The V and J ends lost 5 bases and 3 bases respectively, with 22 bases between them. The CDR3 runs 19 residues. This CDR3 reads CATSGSRGFVWDYNSPLHF. The CDR3 region has the DNA TGTGCCACCAGTGGTTCAAGGGGTTTCGTGTGGGACTATAATTCACCCCTCCACTTT.

J is TRBJ1-1 and V is TRBV3-1 (or the pseudogene TRBV3-2); TRBD1 matches at 7 bases. Looked up from germline, CDR1 is LGHDT and CDR2 is YNNKEL (reference sequence). J lost 14 bases, V lost 4 bases, and 7 bases had no gene match. The CDR3 runs to 11 residues. The CDR3 protein is CASSLDRQTFF. The CDR3 region has the DNA TGTGCCAGCAGCCTGGACAGGCAAACCTTCTTT.

The chain links TRBV10-3 to TRBJ2-5, with 12 bases fitting TRBD1. After removal of 5 bases from V and 7 bases from J, the junction contained 11 bases not matched to a gene. The CDR3 loop spans 16 amino acids. CDR1 and CDR2 (germline): ENHRY, SYGVKD. Here the CDR3 reads CAISSSPGTGGLTQYF. Written as DNA, the CDR3 is TGTGCCATCAGTAGCTCCCCCGGGACAGGGGGCTTGACCCAGTACTTC.

The gene calls are TRBV12-3 or TRBV12-4 and TRBJ1-5; D unclear. This CDR3 region has 13 residues. Between the trimmed V and J ends, which lost 5 bases and 3 bases, there was a span of 8 bases. This CDR3 is CASSRYNNQPQHF. As DNA, the CDR3 is TGTGCCAGCAGTCGATACAACAATCAGCCCCAGCATTTT.

The rearrangement joins TRBV24-1 to TRBJ2-1, with unresolved D. Germline V gene sequence: CDR1 KGHDR, CDR2 SFDVKD. This CDR3 contains 13 residues. V was cut by 5 bases and J by 6 bases, with 10 bases left in between. Here the CDR3 reads CATSALWSNEQFF. The CDR3 nucleotides read TGTGCCACCAGTGCCCTGTGGAGCAATGAGCAGTTCTTC.

The genes are TRBV19 and TRBJ2-7, with TRBD1 identical over 7 bases. Germline V gene sequence: CDR1 LNHDA, CDR2 SQIVND (reference sequence). The ends lost 2 bases at V and 2 bases at J; junction bases unmatched: 6. CDR3 length: 15 amino acids. The DNA for the CDR3 is TGTGCCAGTAGTATAAACCGGGACAGAGCCTACGAGCAGTACTTC. As protein: CASSINRDRAYEQYF.

V usage is TRBV27 and J usage is TRBJ1-6; D is undetermined. V was trimmed by 5 bases and J by 5 bases, leaving 13 bases between them. Germline V lookup: CDR1 MNHEY, CDR2 SMNVEV (reference sequence). This CDR3 spans 15 amino acids. The CDR3 sequence: CASSGQVAHNSPLHF. CDR3 DNA: TGTGCCAGCAGTGGGCAGGTTGCCCATAATTCACCCCTCCACTTT.

The chain has TRBV25-1 and TRBJ1-4; D gene ambiguous. The V and J ends lost 1 base and 0 bases respectively, with 9 bases between them. The CDR3 runs 16 residues. Germline V gene data show CDR1 as MGHDK and CDR2 as SYGVNS. The CDR3 loop reads CASSELSISTNEKLFF. The CDR3 nucleotides are TGTGCCAGCAGTGAATTGTCAATTTCAACTAATGAAAAACTGTTTTTT.

The chain carries TRBV6-6 and TRBJ2-4; possible D gene TRBD1, 5 bases. The CDR3 is 14 residues long. Germline CDR1 MNHNY, CDR2 SVGAGI (reference sequence). Trimming took off 5 bases at V and 3 bases at J, with 11 bases between the two ends. The CDR3 region has the DNA TGTGCCAGCAGTCTCGACAGCAACAAAAACATTCAGTACTTC. This codes for CASSLDSNKNIQYF.

The CDR3 bases are TGTGCCAGTAGTATAGAGGGAGAGACCCAGTACTTC. It translates to CASSIEGETQYF. This sequence joins TRBV19 and TRBJ2-5; D remains unclear. The CDR3 contains 12 residues. The V end lost 0 bases, the J end lost 4 bases, and 3 bases lay between the germline ends. Germline V gives CDR1 LNHDA, CDR2 SQIVND (reference sequence).

The chain recombines TRBV13 with TRBJ1-1, with D unresolved. From germline, CDR1 is PRHDT and CDR2 FYEKMQ (reference sequence). CDR3 length: 15 residues. The V end lost 5 bases, the J end lost 0 bases, and 13 bases lay between the germline ends. The CDR3 region has the DNA TGTGCCAGCAGCCGCGGACGGCCAGTGAACACTGAAGCTTTCTTT. Translating gives CASSRGRPVNTEAFF.